These 6 T cell receptor beta chains were all obtained from the same sample, sequenced in a study of graft-versus-host responses after intestinal transplantation. Their antigens remain unidentified. Using immunoSEQ multiplex PCR, the repertoire was profiled, and TCRdb retains in-frame clones only, with some absent. Of just under 50,000 clones in the sample, about 81% are singletons; the top ten hold over 0.4%. This material consisted of unstimulated CD4+ T cells sorted from spleen or lymph node cells, taken before transplant. The receptors were gathered from a human donor who was the organ donor for an intestinal transplant.

This clone was detected once. The rearrangement links TRBV15 to TRBJ1-2; the D gene is possibly TRBD1 (5 bases). The CDR3 has 20 residues. The V gene lost 1 base and the J gene lost 3 bases, with 27 bases spanning the gap. Germline values: CDR1 LNHNV, CDR2 YYDKDF (reference sequence). The CDR3 reads CATSRGTPGPLRVKDYGYTF. The CDR3 nucleotides read TGTGCCACCAGCAGAGGAACGCCGGGACCTTTAAGGGTTAAAGACTATGGCTACACCTTC.

This clone was observed a single time. This CDR3 is CASSLRLAADTQYF. The CDR3, as DNA: TGTGCCAGCAGTTTAAGGCTAGCGGCAGATACGCAGTATTTT. The V call is TRBV27, the J call TRBJ2-3, with 7 bases that match TRBD2. The germline gives CDR1 MNHEY, CDR2 SMNVEV (reference sequence). The junction had 3 bases not matched to a gene; V was cut back by 2 bases and J by 4 bases. The CDR3 contains 14 residues.

This clone was observed a single time. The chain links TRBV19 to TRBJ2-2; 13 positions match TRBD2. Germline CDR1 and CDR2: LNHDA and SQIVND (reference sequence). The trim removed 8 bases at V and 5 bases at J, leaving 5 bases unmatched. The CDR3 covers 15 residues. CDR3 protein: CASRRTSGSTGELFF. The CDR3 DNA reads as TGTGCCAGTCGTAGGACTAGCGGGAGTACCGGGGAGCTGTTTTTT.

The V gene is TRBV6-6, the J gene TRBJ1-1; D is unclear. The CDR3 length is 13 residues. V shed 6 bases and J shed 0 bases, with 8 bases lying between them. The V gene's germline CDR1 is MNHNY and CDR2 SVGAGI (reference sequence). CDR3 in amino acids: CASRPRMNTEAFF. In DNA form, the CDR3 reads TGTGCCAGCAGACCCCGGATGAACACTGAAGCTTTCTTT.

DNA of the CDR3: TGTGCCAGCAGCCAATCGGGGTTGCGGCAGGGAGGCTACGAGCAGTACTTC. Amino acid sequence: CASSQSGLRQGGYEQYF. J is TRBJ2-7 and V is TRBV16, with D possibly TRBD2 on 6 matching bases. Per germline, CDR1 KGHSY and CDR2 FQNENV. The CDR3 has 17 residues. V dropped 0 bases and J dropped 3 bases, with 18 bases sitting between them.

The V and J genes are TRBV6-1 and TRBJ1-2; TRBD1 agrees at 9 bases. The germline V gene encodes CDR1 MNHNS and CDR2 SASEGT. The length of the CDR3 is 13 residues. With V trimmed by 4 bases and J by 9 bases, 6 bases remained unmatched. CDR3 residues: CASSGTGGGRYTF. DNA for the CDR3: TGTGCCAGCAGTGGAACAGGGGGCGGTCGCTACACCTTC.